This T cell receptor (beta chain) is drawn from a study of T cell responses to AZD1222 COVID-19 vaccine. The assay was immunoSEQ multiplex PCR, and TCRdb's table has in-frame clones only and misses some. The sample holds tens of thousands of clones, around 80% seen once. The CDR3 is 12 residues long. Per the germline V gene, CDR1 is SGHRS and CDR2 is YFSETQ. The J segment lost 6 bases and the V segment lost 4 bases, leaving 3 bases of the junction unmatched. Source: peripheral blood, taken on day 0 of AZD1222 vaccination. This TCR came from an adult in good health. The chain links TRBV5-1 to TRBJ2-7; 8 bases align to TRBD1. The CDR3 DNA reads as TGCGCCAGCAGCGTCACAGGGGGCGAGCAGTACTTC. It is translated as CASSVTGGEQYF.